One T cell receptor (beta chain) is described in this entry. Its antigen is not identified. TCRdb keeps only in-frame clones here, not all; method: immunoSEQ multiplex PCR. The sample contains approximately 130,000 clones, roughly 91% of which appear only once. These data belong to a study of T cell responses to AZD1222 COVID-19 vaccine. Study outcomes and limitations: Spike-spanning, vaccine-associated CD4 TCRs were dominant at 160-218 and 743-854. Females made up more of the donors, who were largely white British, and clonal diversity may have come out too low.

The sequence was collected from an adult in good health. The source was peripheral blood, collected on day 0 of MenACWY control vaccination.

This chain's CDR3 is CASSLWRDPTDTQYF. The CDR3, as DNA: TGTGCCAGCAGTTTATGGAGAGACCCCACAGATACGCAGTATTTT. The chain employs TRBV28 and TRBJ2-3; D gene ambiguous. The CDR3 is 15 amino acids. Germline loops: CDR1 MDHEN, CDR2 SYDVKM. The germline V and J ends were trimmed by 0 bases and 2 bases, with 9 bases remaining between them.